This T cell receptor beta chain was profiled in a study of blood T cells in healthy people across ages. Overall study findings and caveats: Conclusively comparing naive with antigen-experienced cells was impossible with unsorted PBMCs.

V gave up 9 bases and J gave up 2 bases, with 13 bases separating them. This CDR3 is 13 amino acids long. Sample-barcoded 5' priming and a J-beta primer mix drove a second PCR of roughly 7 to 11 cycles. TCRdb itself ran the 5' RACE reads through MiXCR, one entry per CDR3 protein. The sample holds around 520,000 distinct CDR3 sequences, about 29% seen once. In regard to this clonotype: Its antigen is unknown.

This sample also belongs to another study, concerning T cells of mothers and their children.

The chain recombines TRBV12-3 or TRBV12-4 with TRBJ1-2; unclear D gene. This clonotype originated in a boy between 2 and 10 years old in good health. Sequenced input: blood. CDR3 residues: CASRTGENYGYTF. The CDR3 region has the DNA TGTGCCAGTCGGACCGGGGAAAACTATGGCTACACCTTC.